This TCR beta chain was sequenced for a study of molecular identifiers for immune sequencing clone quantification. With RNA at 10%, 30% or 50%, naive CD8 libraries came from roughly 18,000 to 920,000 sorted cells. TCRdb reprocessed the PCR reads with MiXCR, giving one entry per CDR3 protein. The table has under 600,000 distinct CDR3 sequences, about a fifth seen once. On this clonotype: Since a much larger clone is just one base distant, this may be a read error. The conserved phenylalanine or tryptophan normally closing the CDR3 is absent here, so this likely arose from a read error.

Germline-derived CDR1 and CDR2 are SGHNT and YYREEE (reference sequence). This CDR3 is 14 amino acids long. V was shortened by 4 bases and J by 1 base, with 11 bases between the two germline ends. This clonotype originated in a human donor in good health. Some libraries in this study had Jurkat cell RNA spiked in. Material for sequencing was naive CD8+ T cells from blood, with Jurkat cell RNA spiked in. Stated subset: FACS-sorted CD8+CD4-CCR7+CD45RA+ naive T cells. The chain is built from TRBV5-4 and TRBJ2-5; D may be TRBD1 (5 bases). CDR3 coding DNA: TGTGCCAGCAGCCCATGGCAGGGCCAAGAGACCCAGTACCTC. Encoded protein: CASSPWQGQETQYL.